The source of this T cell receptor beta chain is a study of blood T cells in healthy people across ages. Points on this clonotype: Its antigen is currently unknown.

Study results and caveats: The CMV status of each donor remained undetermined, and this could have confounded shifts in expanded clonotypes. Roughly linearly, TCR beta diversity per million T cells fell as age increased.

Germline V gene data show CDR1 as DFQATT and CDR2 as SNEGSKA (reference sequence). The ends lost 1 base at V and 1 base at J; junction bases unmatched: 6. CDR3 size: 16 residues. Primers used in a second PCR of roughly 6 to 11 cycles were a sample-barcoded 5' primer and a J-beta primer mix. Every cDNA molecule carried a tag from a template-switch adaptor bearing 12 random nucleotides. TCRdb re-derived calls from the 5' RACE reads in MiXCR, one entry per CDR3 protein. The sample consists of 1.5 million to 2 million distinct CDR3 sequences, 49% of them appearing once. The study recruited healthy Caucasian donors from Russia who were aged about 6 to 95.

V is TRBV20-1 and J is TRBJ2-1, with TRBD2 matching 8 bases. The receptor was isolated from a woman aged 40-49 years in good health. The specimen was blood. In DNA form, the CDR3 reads TGCAGTGCTAGAGCTCCCATAGCGGGGTCCTACAATGAGCAGTTCTTC. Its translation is CSARAPIAGSYNEQFF.